This entry lists 14 T cell receptor beta chains sequenced from one sample in a study of OX40 agonist ivuxolimab in advanced cancers. Data came from immunoSEQ multiplex PCR; TCRdb stores just in-frame clones and leaves some out. This sample has around 26,000 clones, with 81% found just once. The specimen was CD4+ or CD8+ T cells sorted from blood, collected in a trial of the OX40 agonist ivuxolimab. Receptor source: an adult with an advanced solid tumor such as melanoma, head and neck, liver or kidney cancer.

This chain uses TRBV5-1 with TRBJ2-7; D might be TRBD2 (5 bases). This CDR3 contains 13 residues. Trimming pared 1 base from V and 2 bases from J, leaving 7 bases between. The germline gives CDR1 SGHRS, CDR2 YFSETQ. CDR3 residues: CASSLHGAYEQYF. The CDR3 coding sequence is TGCGCCAGCAGCTTGCACGGGGCCTACGAGCAGTACTTC.

The gene calls are TRBV12-5 and TRBJ2-7; no clear D gene. Germline CDR1 is LGHNT and CDR2 is FRNRAP. V dropped 5 bases and J dropped 3 bases, with 14 bases sitting between them. The CDR3 is 14 amino acids. CDR3 region: CASGLHRAVYEQYF. The CDR3, as DNA: TGTGCTAGTGGTCTCCACCGGGCCGTCTACGAGCAGTACTTC.

This clone occurred a few times. The V and J genes are TRBV6-1 and TRBJ2-1; 8 nucleotides agree with TRBD2. Germline-derived CDR1 and CDR2 are MNHNS and SASEGT. The CDR3 consists of 18 residues. The ends lost 0 bases at V and 7 bases at J; junction bases unmatched: 14. CDR3 amino acids: CASSEALNEAGVLNEQFF. Written as DNA, the CDR3 is TGTGCCAGCAGTGAAGCGCTTAACGAAGCGGGAGTTTTGAATGAGCAGTTCTTC.

The chain uses TRBV7-9 and TRBJ2-1; D is unclear. The ends were cut back, 3 bases at V and 10 bases at J, with 4 bases in the middle. The CDR3 length is 10 residues. CDR1 is SEHNR, CDR2 FQNEAQ, per germline (reference sequence). The CDR3 sequence: CASSFGEQFF. The CDR3 DNA sequence: TGTGCCAGCAGCTTCGGAGAGCAGTTCTTC. The full variable domain, rest sourced from reference TRBV7-9 and TRBJ2-1, is DTGVSQNPRHKITKRGQNVTFRCDPISEHNRLYWYRQTLGQGPEFLTYFQNEAQLEKSRLLSDRFSAERPKGSFSTLEIQRTEQGDSAMYLCASSFGEQFFGPGTRLTVL.

This clone rates as medium-sized (0.01 to 0.1%). The chain carries TRBV6-1 and TRBJ2-7; no reliable D call. This CDR3 region has 11 residues. V dropped 8 bases and J dropped 5 bases, with 10 bases sitting between them. Germline loops: CDR1 MNHNS, CDR2 SASEGT. The CDR3 sequence: CASEMSDEQYF. In DNA, the CDR3 is TGTGCCAGCGAGATGTCTGACGAGCAGTACTTC.

This clone was counted between two and nine times. This chain joins TRBV11-2 and TRBJ1-1; D remains ambiguous. With 3 bases removed from V and 1 base from J, the gap between germline ends came to 3 bases. This CDR3 comprises 12 residues. Germline lookup yields CDR1 SGHAT and CDR2 FQNNGV. This chain's CDR3 is CASSLWNTEAFF. The CDR3 nucleotides read TGTGCCAGCAGCTTGTGGAACACTGAAGCTTTCTTT.

Only one count was recorded for this clone. Here the CDR3 reads CASSPVRDGPYEQYF. The CDR3 DNA is TGTGCCAGCAGCCCCGTCCGGGACGGACCATACGAGCAGTACTTC. The genes are TRBV7-9 and TRBJ2-7; D tentatively reads TRBD1 or TRBD2 (5 bases each). Germline lookup yields CDR1 SEHNR and CDR2 FQNEAQ (reference sequence). The CDR3 length is 15 residues. The V gene lost 5 bases and the J gene lost 4 bases, with 18 bases spanning the gap.

The J gene is TRBJ2-7, the V gene TRBV11-2; 8 nucleotides align to TRBD1. V trimming: 4 bases; J trimming: 2 bases; junction bases outside the gene matches: 7. Germline CDR1 and CDR2: SGHAT and FQNNGV. The CDR3 sequence is 15 residues long. CDR3 DNA: TGTGCCAGCAGCTCTTCCGGGACAGGCCCCTACGAGCAGTACTTC. Its translation: CASSSSGTGPYEQYF. The entire variable domain, with the rest obtained from reference TRBV11-2 and TRBJ2-7, is as follows: EAGVAQSPRYKIIEKRQSVAFWCNPISGHATLYWYQQILGQGPKLLIQFQNNGVVDDSQLPKDRFSAERLKGVDSTLKIQPAKLEDSAVYLCASSSSGTGPYEQYFGPGTRLTVT.

The chain links TRBV28 to TRBJ1-5; D is undetermined. The CDR3 has 15 amino acids. Trimming stripped 8 bases from V and 4 bases from J, with 18 bases between. Looked up from germline, CDR1 is MDHEN and CDR2 is SYDVKM. The CDR3 sequence: CASEIGVDINQPQHF. CDR3 DNA: TGTGCCAGCGAAATCGGAGTAGATATAAATCAGCCCCAGCATTTT.

V gene TRBV13 combines with J gene TRBJ2-7; TRBD1 agrees at 10 bases. Unmatched junction bases numbered 7, after V lost 5 bases and J lost 0 bases. CDR3 length: 16 residues. Germline V gene lookup returns CDR1 PRHDT and CDR2 FYEKMQ (reference sequence). The CDR3 is CASSHRQGASSYEQYF. CDR3 DNA: TGTGCCAGCAGCCACCGACAGGGGGCGAGCTCCTACGAGCAGTACTTC.

This rearrangement joins TRBV19 to TRBJ1-1; maybe TRBD1 (5 bases). Deletions cut 1 base from V and 5 bases from J, with 14 bases between. CDR3 length equals 15 residues. Germline V gene data show CDR1 as LNHDA and CDR2 as SQIVND (reference sequence). CDR3 DNA: TGTGCCAGTAGTATAGTCCCAGGGCTTGGTACTGAAGCTTTCTTT. Translated: CASSIVPGLGTEAFF.

The chain carries TRBV19 and TRBJ2-7; TRBD1 matches at 8 bases. With V trimmed by 10 bases and J by 0 bases, 8 bases remained unmatched. The germline CDR1 and CDR2 sequences are LNHDA and SQIVND (reference sequence). The CDR3 covers 14 residues. The CDR3 sequence is CANPQGVGSYEQYF. Written as DNA, the CDR3 is TGTGCCAACCCACAGGGGGTTGGCTCCTACGAGCAGTACTTC.

The chain is built from TRBV6-1 and TRBJ2-3; D perhaps matches TRBD1 (6 bases). The V gene's germline CDR1 is MNHNS and CDR2 SASEGT. Trimming left V 0 bases short and J 1 base short, with 8 bases between. The CDR3 is made up of 15 amino acids. CDR3 region: CASSEAGGGTDTQYF. The DNA for the CDR3 is TGTGCCAGCAGTGAAGCAGGGGGTGGCACAGATACGCAGTATTTT.

This chain connects TRBV7-9 to TRBJ1-2, with 7 bases matching TRBD1. This CDR3 region has 19 residues. Germline V gives CDR1 SEHNR, CDR2 FQNEAQ (reference sequence). V gave up 4 bases and J gave up 4 bases; unmatched junction bases: 21. The CDR3 spells CASSSLHPSTGDNFYGYTF. CDR3 bases: TGTGCCAGCAGCTCGCTACACCCTTCTACAGGGGACAATTTCTATGGCTACACCTTC.